A selection of T cell receptor beta chains follows, all from one sample in a study of blood T cell repertoires in COVID-19. The table came from immunoSEQ multiplex PCR; TCRdb's copy has only in-frame clones and leaves some out. The sample yields approximately 270,000 clones, about nine tenths seen once. Sequenced sample: peripheral blood. The receptors derive from a man aged 50 to 60 with acute or convalescent COVID-19. Each CDR3 is given with its conserved first and last residue. The order of the fields is V gene, clone size, D gene, J gene, CDR3 DNA, CDR3 protein. The D gene is left open where the match is weak. A clone size is listed for some rows: how often the clone was seen (once, few, many), or a class if it is expanded.

TRBV13	NA	TRBD1	TRBJ1-6	TGTGCCAGCAGAGCCGGGACAGGGGAGTTCACCCTCCACTTT	CASRAGTGEFTLHF
TRBV19	NA	TRBD1	TRBJ2-5	TGTGCCAGTGCCGACAGGGGGCGCTACCGAGAGACCCAGTACTTC	CASADRGRYRETQYF
TRBV18	NA	NA	TRBJ1-5	TGTGCCAGCTCACGGACAGTAAATAGCAATCAGCCCCAGCATTTT	CASSRTVNSNQPQHF
TRBV5-1	NA	TRBD1	TRBJ1-3	TGCGCCAGCAGCTCCCAGGGACAGGGTGCTGGAAACACCATATATTTT	CASSSQGQGAGNTIYF
TRBV7-2	few	NA	TRBJ1-2	TGTGCCAGCAGCTTCTACGATGGCTACACCTTC	CASSFYDGYTF
TRBV19	NA	TRBD2	TRBJ2-7	TGTGCCAGTAGTGAGCTAGCGGGGGGGTCGAAGCAGTACTTC	CASSELAGGSKQYF
TRBV6-5	NA	NA	TRBJ2-1	TGTGCCAGCGGCACGGACTACTCCTACAATGAGCAGTTCTTC	CASGTDYSYNEQFF
TRBV19	once	NA	TRBJ1-2	TGTGCCAGTACCCAATGGGGCGGCTACACCTTC	CASTQWGGYTF
TRBV18	few	TRBD1	TRBJ1-1	TGTGCCAGCTCACCAAATACAGGGGGCGCGAACACTGAAGCTTTCTTT	CASSPNTGGANTEAFF
TRBV20-1	NA	NA	TRBJ2-1	TGCAGTGCTAGAGTTTTAACGGACTCCTTCTTC	CSARVLTDSFF
TRBV5-1	NA	NA	TRBJ1-3	TGCGCCAGCAGTTATGGGACATCTGGAAACACCATATATTTT	CASSYGTSGNTIYF
TRBV2	NA	TRBD1	TRBJ2-5	TGTGCCAGCAGTGACAGGGGGCAGTTCGGAGAGACCCAGTACTTC	CASSDRGQFGETQYF
TRBV7-3	NA	NA	TRBJ1-3	TGTGCCAGCAGCTTTGAGGTGGGCTCTGGAAACACCATATATTTT	CASSFEVGSGNTIYF
TRBV10-3	NA	NA	TRBJ2-7	TGTGCCACCGGGACTAGACAGGGGGGACACGAGCAGTACTTC	CATGTRQGGHEQYF
TRBV10-1	NA	NA	TRBJ1-1	TGCGCCAGCAGTGCTCAGGGTGGAGGGGCTGAAGCTTTCTTT	CASSAQGGGAEAFF
TRBV20-1	NA	NA	TRBJ2-5	TGCAGTGCTCCCCGGGTGGAGACCCAGTACTTC	CSAPRVETQYF
TRBV11-2	few	TRBD1	TRBJ1-4	TGTGCCAGCAGCCACGGACAGGGGAATAGAAAACTGTTTTTT	CASSHGQGNRKLFF
TRBV7-8	NA	TRBD2	TRBJ2-7	TGTGCCAGCAGCTCATCCGGGACTAGCGGGGGGACCCACGAGCAGTACTTC	CASSSSGTSGGTHEQYF
TRBV10-3	NA	NA	TRBJ2-1	TGTGCCGTCCGGTGGGGGGATGAGCAGTTCTTC	CAVRWGDEQFF
TRBV9	once	NA	TRBJ1-6	TGTGCCAGCAGCCCTCTCGGGAGGACCCCTAATTCACCCCTCCACTTT	CASSPLGRTPNSPLHF
TRBV15	NA	NA	TRBJ1-2	TGTGCCACCAGCAGTGGGGAGGATGGCTACACCTTC	CATSSGEDGYTF
TRBV5-5	NA	NA	TRBJ1-1	TGTGCCAGCAGCTCCCAAGCAGGGGAAATACGGAACACTGAAGCTTTCTTT	CASSSQAGEIRNTEAFF